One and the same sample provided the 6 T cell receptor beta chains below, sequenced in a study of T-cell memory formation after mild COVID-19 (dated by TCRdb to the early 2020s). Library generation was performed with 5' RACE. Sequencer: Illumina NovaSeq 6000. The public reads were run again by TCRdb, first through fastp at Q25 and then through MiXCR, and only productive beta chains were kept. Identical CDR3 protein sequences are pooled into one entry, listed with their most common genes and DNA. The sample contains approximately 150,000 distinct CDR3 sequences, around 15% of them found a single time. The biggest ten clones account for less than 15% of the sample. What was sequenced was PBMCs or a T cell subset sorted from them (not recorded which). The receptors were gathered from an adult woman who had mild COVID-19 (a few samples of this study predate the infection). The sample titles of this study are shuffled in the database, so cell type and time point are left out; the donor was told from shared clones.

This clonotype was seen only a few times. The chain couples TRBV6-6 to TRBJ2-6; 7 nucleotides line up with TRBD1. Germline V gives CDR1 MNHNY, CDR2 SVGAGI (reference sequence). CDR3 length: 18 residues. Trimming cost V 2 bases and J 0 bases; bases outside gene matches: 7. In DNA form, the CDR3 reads TGTGCCAGCAGTTACACCGGGACAGTCATCTCTGGGGCCAACGTCCTGACTTTC. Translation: CASSYTGTVISGANVLTF.

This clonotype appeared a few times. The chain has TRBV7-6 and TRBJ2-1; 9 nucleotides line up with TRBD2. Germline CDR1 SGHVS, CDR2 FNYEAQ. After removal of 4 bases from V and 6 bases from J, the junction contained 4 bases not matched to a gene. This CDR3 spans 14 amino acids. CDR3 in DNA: TGTGCCAGCAGCTCTAGCGGGGTTGGCAATGAGCAGTTCTTC. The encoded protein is CASSSSGVGNEQFF.

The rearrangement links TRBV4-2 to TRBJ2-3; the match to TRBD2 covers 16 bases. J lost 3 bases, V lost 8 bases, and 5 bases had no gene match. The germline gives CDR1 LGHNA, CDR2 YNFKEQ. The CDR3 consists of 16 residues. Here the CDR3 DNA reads TGTGCCAGCCGGGGACTAGCGGGAGGGTCAACAGATACGCAGTATTTT. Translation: CASRGLAGGSTDTQYF.

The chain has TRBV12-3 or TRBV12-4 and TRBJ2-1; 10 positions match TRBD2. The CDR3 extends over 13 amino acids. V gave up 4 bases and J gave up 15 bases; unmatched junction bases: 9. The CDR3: CASSSPLAGDSFF. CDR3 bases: TGTGCCAGCAGTTCCCCCCTAGCGGGAGACTCGTTCTTC.

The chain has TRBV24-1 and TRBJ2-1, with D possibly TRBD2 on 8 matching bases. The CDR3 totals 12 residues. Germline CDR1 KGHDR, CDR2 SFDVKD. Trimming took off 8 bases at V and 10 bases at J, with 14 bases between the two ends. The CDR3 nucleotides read TGTGCCACCAAGGGGGCGGGGGGCGAGCAGTTCTTC. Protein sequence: CATKGAGGEQFF.

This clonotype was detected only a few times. The CDR3 DNA sequence: TGTGCCAGCACAAACAGGGCTGAAGCTTTCTTT. Translating gives CASTNRAEAFF. The rearrangement joins TRBV6-2 or TRBV6-3 to TRBJ1-1; possibly TRBD1 for D (6 bases). CDR3 length equals 11 residues. V was trimmed by 7 bases and J by 6 bases, leaving 9 bases between them. Germline V lookup: CDR1 MNHEY, CDR2 SVGEGT.